This T cell receptor (beta chain) was found in a study of CD8 T cells in Susac syndrome. General study results and limits: That the number of individuals in its TCR sequencing and HLA analysis was relatively small was acknowledged by the study.

RNA amounts of roughly 0.5 to 1 ug underwent reverse transcription with random hexamers. The CDR3 of TCR beta was amplified by immunoSEQ multiplex PCR across 54 Vbeta and 13 Jbeta. TCRdb reprocessed the immunoSEQ multiplex PCR reads with MiXCR, giving one entry per CDR3 protein. This sample has 150,000 to 200,000 distinct CDR3 sequences; about 94% occur once, and the top ten carry around 0.1%. In blood CD8+ and CD4+ T cells, TCR beta underwent sequencing. Isolation of CD8+ and CD4+ T cells was performed negatively, whereas enrichment of TEMRA cells was done by FACS. The V end lost 6 bases, the J end lost 0 bases, and 15 bases lay between the germline ends. Per the germline V gene, CDR1 is MDHEN and CDR2 is SYDVKM. CDR3 size: 16 residues. With regard to this clonotype: Its specificity is not known.

The clonotype was recovered from a human donor with multiple sclerosis. The V and J genes are TRBV28 and TRBJ2-1, with a weak D call TRBD2 (5 bases). Input material: CD4+ T cells from PBMCs. The CDR3 loop is CASSSQRTRSYNEQFF. The CDR3, as DNA: TGTGCCAGCAGCTCACAGCGGACCCGCTCCTACAATGAGCAGTTCTTC. The full variable domain, completed using reference TRBV28 and TRBJ2-1, is DVKVTQSSRYLVKRTGEKVFLECVQDMDHENMFWYRQDPGLGLRLIYFSYDVKMKEKGDIPEGYSVSREKKERFSLILESASTNQTSMYLCASSSQRTRSYNEQFFGPGTRLTVL.